One sample yielded the 27 T cell receptor beta chains listed below, sequenced in a study of T cell changes during pregnancy in multiple sclerosis. Sequencing was performed with immunoSEQ multiplex PCR; in TCRdb, only in-frame clones are kept and a portion is missing. The table lists tens of thousands of clones, over 85% of them singletons. Sample: peripheral blood, taken before pregnancy. The receptor source for this set is a female donor with multiple sclerosis, enrolled in a pregnancy study.

The chain has TRBV28 and TRBJ2-7, with a weak D call TRBD1 (6 bases). Trimming shortened V by 6 bases and J by 1 base, and 16 bases separated the two germline ends. Per germline, CDR1 MDHEN and CDR2 SYDVKM. The CDR3 contains 15 residues. This chain's CDR3 is CASSPFRDKSYEQYF. The CDR3 coding sequence is TGTGCCAGCAGCCCTTTCCGGGACAAGTCCTACGAGCAGTACTTC. The full variable domain, its missing parts supplied by reference TRBV28 and TRBJ2-7, is DVKVTQSSRYLVKRTGEKVFLECVQDMDHENMFWYRQDPGLGLRLIYFSYDVKMKEKGDIPEGYSVSREKKERFSLILESASTNQTSMYLCASSPFRDKSYEQYFGPGTRLTVT.

V is TRBV30 and J is TRBJ2-1; TRBD2 agrees at 8 bases. CDR1 is GTSNPN and CDR2 is SVGIG in the germline V gene (reference sequence). The J segment lost 9 bases and the V segment lost 5 bases, leaving 15 bases of the junction unmatched. The CDR3 has 15 amino acids. CDR3 residues: CAWDSLADWGGEQFF. Here the CDR3 DNA reads TGTGCCTGGGATTCACTAGCGGATTGGGGTGGTGAGCAGTTCTTC.

The chain recombines TRBV7-7 with TRBJ2-7, with 8 bases fitting TRBD1. Germline V gene sequence: CDR1 SSHAT, CDR2 FNYEAQ (reference sequence). The CDR3 sequence is 13 residues long. After removal of 5 bases from V and 6 bases from J, the junction contained 6 bases not matched to a gene. The CDR3 spells CASSRTGWSEQYF. DNA of the CDR3: TGTGCCAGCAGCCGGACAGGGTGGAGCGAGCAGTACTTC. The whole variable domain, remainder taken from reference TRBV7-7 and TRBJ2-7, is GAGVSQSPRYKVTKRGQDVTLRCDPISSHATLYWYQQALGQGPEFLTYFNYEAQPDKSGLPSDRFSAERPEGSISTLTIQRTEQRDSAMYRCASSRTGWSEQYFGPGTRLTVT.

The chain recombines TRBV4-1 with TRBJ2-7; 11 nucleotides agree with TRBD2. Germline CDR1 is MGHRA and CDR2 is YSYEKL. The ends lost 3 bases at V and 4 bases at J; junction bases unmatched: 5. The CDR3 totals 15 residues. The CDR3 spells CASSQLAGGRYEQYF. The CDR3 coding sequence is TGCGCCAGCAGCCAGCTAGCGGGAGGCCGGTACGAGCAGTACTTC.

This rearrangement joins TRBV29-1 to TRBJ2-1; TRBD2 agrees at 7 bases. CDR1 and CDR2 (germline): SQVTM, ANQGSEA. The CDR3 totals 12 residues. V shed 3 bases and J 9 bases; nucleotides not matched to a gene: 5. CDR3 sequence: CSVEREMVEQFF. In DNA form, the CDR3 reads TGCAGCGTTGAGCGGGAGATGGTTGAGCAGTTCTTC.

This clone was seen only a few times. The chain couples TRBV5-6 to TRBJ1-1; D not certain. The CDR3 has 13 residues. Germline-derived CDR1 and CDR2 are SGHDT and YYEEEE. V dropped 5 bases and J dropped 0 bases, with 8 bases sitting between them. The CDR3 DNA follows: TGTGCCAGCAGGGGTCTAGTGAACACTGAAGCTTTCTTT. Protein sequence: CASRGLVNTEAFF.

This clone has just a few counts. This chain connects TRBV6-1 to TRBJ2-5; unclear D gene. The CDR3 is 15 amino acids. Trimming took 3 bases from V and 2 from J, leaving 13 bases between them. From germline, CDR1 is MNHNS and CDR2 SASEGT. CDR3 bases: TGTGCCAGCAGTGAGCTCCCGCTATTACAAGAGACCCAGTACTTC. Its protein is CASSELPLLQETQYF.

This sequence joins TRBV5-1 and TRBJ2-3, with 9 bases fitting TRBD1. CDR1 is SGHRS, CDR2 YFSETQ, per germline. The CDR3 has 15 amino acids. The trim removed 4 bases at V and 1 base at J, leaving 4 bases unmatched. In nucleotides, the CDR3 is TGCGCCAGCAGCCCGGGACAGGGTGGCACAGATACGCAGTATTTT. Translating it yields CASSPGQGGTDTQYF.

This chain joins TRBV7-9 and TRBJ2-1, with 7 bases identical to TRBD2. Germline CDR1 reads SEHNR; CDR2 reads FQNEAQ (reference sequence). This CDR3 has 16 amino acids. The junction had 7 bases not matched to a gene; V was cut back by 5 bases and J by 0 bases. In DNA, the CDR3 is TGTGCCAGCAGCCCGGGGGGAGTGACCTCCTACAATGAGCAGTTCTTC. Encoded protein: CASSPGGVTSYNEQFF.

This chain uses TRBV6-5 with TRBJ1-3; 9 positions match TRBD1. The V gene's germline CDR1 is MNHEY and CDR2 SVGAGI. The CDR3 consists of 13 residues. The V segment lost 7 bases and the J segment 4 bases; nucleotides outside the gene matches: 2. The CDR3 protein is CASKTGGGNTIYF. For the CDR3, the DNA is TGTGCCAGCAAGACAGGGGGAGGAAACACCATATATTTT.

The rearrangement links TRBV6-4 to TRBJ2-6, with TRBD1 as a possible D gene (5 bases). CDR1 MRHNA and CDR2 SNTAGT come from the germline V gene. V lost 2 bases to trimming and J lost 0 bases, with 5 bases between them. The length of the CDR3 is 15 residues. CDR3 residues: CASSDRGSGANVLTF. In DNA form, the CDR3 reads TGTGCCAGCAGTGACAGGGGCTCTGGGGCCAACGTCCTGACTTTC.

The rearrangement joins TRBV4-1 to TRBJ2-2, with 7 bases that match TRBD1. The V gene's germline CDR1 is MGHRA and CDR2 YSYEKL. The CDR3 extends over 17 amino acids. Unmatched junction bases numbered 7, after V lost 0 bases and J lost 3 bases. CDR3 in DNA: TGCGCCAGCAGCCAAGATTCAACCGGGACAGACACCGGGGAGCTGTTTTTT. Encoded protein: CASSQDSTGTDTGELFF.

The sample holds one count of this clone. This rearrangement joins TRBV28 to TRBJ1-4; 7 nucleotides match TRBD1. Germline V gene lookup returns CDR1 MDHEN and CDR2 SYDVKM. The CDR3 runs 16 residues. The V and J ends lost 2 bases and 8 bases, in that order; junction bases with no gene match: 11. CDR3 bases: TGTGCCAGCAGTTTAGCACAAGGGGGCGCGGGGGAAAAACTGTTTTTT. This translates into CASSLAQGGAGEKLFF.

This sequence joins TRBV5-8 and TRBJ2-3; 12 bases agree with TRBD2. Per germline, CDR1 SGHTS and CDR2 YDEGEE. The CDR3 spans 19 residues. The V and J ends lost 4 bases and 5 bases, in that order; junction bases with no gene match: 17. CDR3 nucleotides: TGTGCCAGCAGCCGAACCTCTAGCGGGAGGGCCGAGTGGGGAGATACGCAGTATTTT. This encodes CASSRTSSGRAEWGDTQYF.

The chain carries TRBV7-8 and TRBJ2-1, with D possibly being TRBD2 (5 bases). Per germline, CDR1 SGHVS and CDR2 FQNEAQ. This CDR3 region has 16 residues. The V gene lost 5 bases and the J gene lost 3 bases, with 17 bases spanning the gap. The CDR3 spells CASSPLEGNGYNEQFF. CDR3 sequence (DNA): TGTGCCAGCAGCCCCCTAGAGGGAAATGGCTACAATGAGCAGTTCTTC. Full variable domain (missing parts from reference TRBV7-8 and TRBJ2-1): GAGVSQSPRYKVAKRGQDVALRCDPISGHVSLFWYQQALGQGPEFLTYFQNEAQLDKSGLPSDRFFAERPEGSVSTLKIQRTQQEDSAVYLCASSPLEGNGYNEQFFGPGTRLTVL.

This clone was seen a single time. The chain recombines TRBV19 with TRBJ2-1; TRBD2 matches 9 bases. The CDR3 sequence is 16 residues long. V dropped 2 bases and J dropped 3; count of bases not matched to a gene: 5. Germline V CDR1 and CDR2: LNHDA, SQIVND (reference sequence). This CDR3 is CASSIREREDYNEQFF. CDR3 DNA sequence: TGTGCCAGTAGTATACGAGAGCGGGAGGACTACAATGAGCAGTTCTTC.

The chain uses TRBV27 and TRBJ2-7; D is perhaps TRBD2 (6 bases). CDR3 length equals 14 residues. The V end was cut by 3 bases, the J end by 0 bases, with 9 bases between. Looked up from germline, CDR1 is MNHEY and CDR2 is SMNVEV (reference sequence). The CDR3 DNA reads as TGTGCCAGCAGTTTTTCGGGGGTCTCCTACGAGCAGTACTTC. This sequence encodes CASSFSGVSYEQYF.

This clone is a singleton in its sample. V gene TRBV5-6 combines with J gene TRBJ2-7, with TRBD2 matching 7 bases. V shed 0 bases and J 5 bases; nucleotides not matched to a gene: 5. The germline gives CDR1 SGHDT, CDR2 YYEEEE. The CDR3 contains 14 residues. CDR3 region: CASSLVGGIHEQYF. CDR3 in DNA: TGTGCCAGCAGCTTGGTGGGGGGGATCCACGAGCAGTACTTC.

J is TRBJ2-7 and V is TRBV7-9; 9 bases agree with TRBD2. The CDR3 has 15 amino acids. With V trimmed by 4 bases and J by 0 bases, 4 bases remained unmatched. Germline V gene lookup returns CDR1 SEHNR and CDR2 FQNEAQ (reference sequence). As DNA, the CDR3 is TGTGCCAGCAGCTACCTAGCGGGACACTCCTACGAGCAGTACTTC. This sequence encodes CASSYLAGHSYEQYF.

The chain carries TRBV19 and TRBJ1-1; TRBD1 is a possible D gene (5 bases). The CDR3 loop spans 16 amino acids. V was pared by 4 bases and J by 0 bases, with 15 bases between. CDR1 is LNHDA, CDR2 SQIVND, per germline (reference sequence). The CDR3, as DNA: TGTGCCAGTAGTACACTAGCGACAGTCCTGAACACTGAAGCTTTCTTT. Its protein product is CASSTLATVLNTEAFF. Looking up the rest from reference TRBV19 and TRBJ1-1 gives the full variable domain: DGGITQSPKYLFRKEGQNVTLSCEQNLNHDAMYWYRQDPGQGLRLIYYSQIVNDFQKGDIAEGYSVSREKKESFPLTVTSAQKNPTAFYLCASSTLATVLNTEAFFGQGTRLTVV.

The chain employs TRBV5-6 and TRBJ2-7; TRBD2 aligns across 7 bases. Per the germline V gene, CDR1 is SGHDT and CDR2 is YYEEEE. J lost 3 bases, V lost 3 bases, and 6 bases had no gene match. CDR3 size: 14 residues. CDR3 DNA sequence: TGTGCCAGCAGCTCGGCTAGCGGATACTACGAGCAGTACTTC. Translating it yields CASSSASGYYEQYF.

The CDR3 nucleotides read TGTGCCAGCAGTTACGGACTAGCGGGAACCGGGGAGCTGTTTTTT. Translated: CASSYGLAGTGELFF. The chain joins TRBV6-5 to TRBJ2-2; 12 bases align to TRBD2. CDR3 size: 15 residues. The V gene end was trimmed by 2 bases and the J gene end by 5 bases; junction bases not matched to a gene: 0. The V gene's germline CDR1 is MNHEY and CDR2 SVGAGI.

The V gene is TRBV2, the J gene TRBJ2-1, with D perhaps matching TRBD2 (7 bases). This CDR3 spans 12 amino acids. From germline, CDR1 is SNHLY and CDR2 FYNNEI. Trimming stripped 6 bases from V and 10 bases from J, with 13 bases between. CDR3 sequence reads: CASRGRGGEQFF. CDR3 nucleotide sequence: TGTGCCAGCAGGGGGAGGGGGGGCGAGCAGTTCTTC.

Only one count was recorded for this clone. The chain recombines TRBV5-4 with TRBJ2-6; tentatively, D is TRBD2 (6 bases). Germline-derived CDR1 and CDR2 are SGHNT and YYREEE (reference sequence). Trimming left V 3 bases short and J 6 bases short, with 19 bases between. This CDR3 is built from 17 residues. The CDR3 here is CASSSATVGREANVLTF. The CDR3 region has the DNA TGTGCCAGCAGCTCGGCGACGGTCGGGCGGGAGGCCAACGTCCTGACTTTC.

This clone was detected only a few times. CDR3 residues: CASRLKVDGGLEAFF. The DNA of the CDR3 is TGTGCCAGCAGATTAAAGGTAGACGGAGGACTTGAAGCTTTCTTT. The chain is built from TRBV6-1 and TRBJ1-1; D is unresolved. From germline, CDR1 is MNHNS and CDR2 SASEGT. The CDR3 contains 15 residues. V lost 6 bases, J lost 7 bases, and 21 bases lay in between.

V and J are TRBV4-1 and TRBJ2-7; 7 bases line up with TRBD1. This CDR3 is 18 amino acids long. Germline V CDR1 and CDR2: MGHRA, YSYEKL. The ends lost 1 base at V and 5 bases at J; junction bases unmatched: 17. The chain's CDR3 is CASSQGLGGSAGWHEQYF. Here the CDR3 DNA reads TGCGCCAGCAGCCAAGGGCTAGGGGGCTCGGCAGGGTGGCACGAGCAGTACTTC.

CDR3 bases: TGTGCCAGCAGTTCTATAGCGGGAGAGACCACAGATACGCAGTATTTT. This encodes CASSSIAGETTDTQYF. The rearrangement uses TRBV6-5 and TRBJ2-3; 9 nucleotides match TRBD2. The length of the CDR3 is 16 residues. V dropped 4 bases and J dropped 2; count of bases not matched to a gene: 7. CDR1 is MNHEY, CDR2 SVGAGI, per germline.